One and the same sample provided the 9 T cell receptor beta chains below, sequenced in a study of cytomegalovirus exposure and HLA in healthy donors. The study ran its PCR with 60 Vbeta and 13 Jbeta primers. TCRdb's table, derived via immunoSEQ multiplex PCR, lists solely in-frame clones and lacks some. The sample contains 150,000 to 200,000 clones, roughly 78% of which appear only once. Sequenced: PBMCs. These receptors were collected from a woman in her twenties or thirties in good health and CMV-seropositive.

The V call is TRBV5-1, the J call TRBJ1-4; D perhaps matches TRBD1 (6 bases). V was clipped by 0 bases and J by 0 bases, with 21 bases between them. This CDR3 comprises 20 residues. Looked up from germline, CDR1 is SGHRS and CDR2 is YFSETQ. CDR3 DNA: TGCGCCAGCAGCTTGGCCCTCGTTGGGGGGGGCGATGCAACTAATGAAAAACTGTTTTTT. Translating it yields CASSLALVGGGDATNEKLFF.

The gene calls are TRBV29-1 and TRBJ1-1; 7 bases agree with TRBD1. The CDR3 runs 13 residues. The ends lost 3 bases at V and 3 bases at J; junction bases unmatched: 4. From germline, CDR1 is SQVTM and CDR2 ANQGSEA. Here the CDR3 reads CSVDTGEDTEAFF. The CDR3 region has the DNA TGCAGCGTTGATACAGGGGAGGACACTGAAGCTTTCTTT.

This clone was counted only a few times. The V gene is TRBV10-1, the J gene TRBJ2-6; D gene uncertain. The CDR3 loop spans 13 amino acids. The germline V gene has CDR1 WNHNN and CDR2 SYGVQD (reference sequence). The germline V and J ends were trimmed by 4 bases and 1 base, with 2 bases remaining between them. The CDR3 DNA sequence: TGCGCCAGCAGTGCGTCTGGGGCCAACGTCCTGACTTTC. Protein sequence: CASSASGANVLTF.

Here the CDR3 reads CASSVGGGGEYGYTF. Written as DNA, the CDR3 is TGTGCCAGCAGCGTAGGCGGGGGAGGGGAATATGGCTACACCTTC. This sequence joins TRBV9 and TRBJ1-2, with D possibly being TRBD1 (5 bases). The CDR3 is made up of 15 amino acids. Germline V lookup: CDR1 SGDLS, CDR2 YYNGEE. The V gene lost 0 bases and the J gene lost 5 bases, with 14 bases spanning the gap.

This clone is a singleton in its sample. The chain employs TRBV7-9 and TRBJ1-5; D possibly corresponds to TRBD1 (5 bases). CDR3 size: 15 residues. Between the trimmed V and J ends, which lost 5 bases and 4 bases, there was a span of 15 bases. From germline, CDR1 is SEHNR and CDR2 FQNEAQ (reference sequence). The CDR3, as DNA: TGTGCCAGCAGCCCCCACCCAGGGCCTAATCAGCCCCAGCATTTT. Its protein product is CASSPHPGPNQPQHF.

This clone was found once. The CDR3 here is CASSSSLEPRTDTQYF. For the CDR3, the DNA is TGTGCCAGCAGCTCCTCGCTAGAGCCCCGCACAGATACGCAGTATTTT. The chain joins TRBV5-4 to TRBJ2-3; D is undetermined. The CDR3 spans 16 residues. V was pared by 3 bases and J by 1 base, with 15 bases between. Germline-derived CDR1 and CDR2 are SGHNT and YYREEE (reference sequence).

The chain has TRBV11-2 and TRBJ2-7; TRBD1 agrees at 10 bases. The CDR3 sequence is 15 residues long. V was clipped by 5 bases and J by 3 bases; unmatched bases: 7. Germline lookup yields CDR1 SGHAT and CDR2 FQNNGV. The CDR3 bases are TGTGCCAGCAGCACAGGGACAGGGGTTCTCTACGAGCAGTACTTC. Translating it yields CASSTGTGVLYEQYF. Drawing the rest from reference TRBV11-2 and TRBJ2-7, the complete variable domain is EAGVAQSPRYKIIEKRQSVAFWCNPISGHATLYWYQQILGQGPKLLIQFQNNGVVDDSQLPKDRFSAERLKGVDSTLKIQPAKLEDSAVYLCASSTGTGVLYEQYFGPGTRLTVT.

Here the CDR3 reads CSPIRDEQFF. The CDR3 DNA reads TGCAGTCCAATTCGAGATGAGCAGTTCTTC. The V gene is TRBV20-1, the J gene TRBJ2-1, with D uncertain. V shed 8 bases and J shed 8 bases, with 10 bases lying between them. The CDR3 spans 10 residues. The germline CDR1 and CDR2 sequences are DFQATT and SNEGSKA (reference sequence).

V and J are TRBV9 and TRBJ2-1; 9 nucleotides match TRBD2. The germline V gene has CDR1 SGDLS and CDR2 YYNGEE. There are 15 residues in the CDR3. Trimming at V came to 7 bases and at J to 2 bases, leaving 7 bases not matched to a gene. For the CDR3, the DNA is TGTGCCAGCGCGCGCGGGGGGGCCCCCTACAATGAGCAGTTCTTC. Residues: CASARGGAPYNEQFF.